This TCR beta chain was sequenced for a study of beta chain features in type 1 diabetes. Study summary: No patient-donor differences in age, gender, total cells or subset yield.

There are a few counts of this clone. Its antigen is not identified. Different DNA sequences within this sample yield the same CDR3. One heparinised draw, averaging around 120 mL, was taken per donor. CD45RO/CCR7/CD25/CD127/CD95/CD27 staining was used to isolate CD4+ naive, central memory, regulatory and stem cell-like memory cells by sorting. Notes on the study in general: Shortening of TCRB CDR3s, moderate but significant, appeared in all four CD4+ subsets of Type 1 diabetes patients.

Every isolated RNA sample was fully reverse transcribed, so sequencing captured expressed TCRB transcripts. Assay used: immunoSEQ multiplex PCR; TCRdb lists only in-frame clones, some missing. The table includes a few hundred thousand clones, 9.5% to 13% detected once. CDR3 length: 13 amino acids. V lost 3 bases to trimming and J lost 4 bases, with 7 bases between them. Germline V gene data show CDR1 as SGHAT and CDR2 as FQNNGV. This TCR derives from a man aged 25-45 years with type 1 diabetes. The rearrangement links TRBV11-2 to TRBJ2-1; a weak D match, TRBD1 (5 bases). The specimen sequenced was naive CD4+ T cells from blood. The CDR3 DNA sequence: TGTGCCAGCAGCTTCACAGGTTACAATGAGCAGTTCTTC. This translates into CASSFTGYNEQFF.